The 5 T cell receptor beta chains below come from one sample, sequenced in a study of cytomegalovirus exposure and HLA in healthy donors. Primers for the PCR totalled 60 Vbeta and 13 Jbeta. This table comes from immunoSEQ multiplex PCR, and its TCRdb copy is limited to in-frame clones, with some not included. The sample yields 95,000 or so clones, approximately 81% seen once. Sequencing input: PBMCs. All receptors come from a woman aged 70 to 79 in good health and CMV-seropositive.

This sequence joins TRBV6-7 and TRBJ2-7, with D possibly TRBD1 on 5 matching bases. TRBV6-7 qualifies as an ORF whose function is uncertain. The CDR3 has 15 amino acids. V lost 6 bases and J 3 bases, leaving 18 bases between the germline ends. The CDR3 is CASSCLYRSRYEQYF. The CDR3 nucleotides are TGTGCCAGCAGCTGCCTCTACAGGAGCCGCTACGAGCAGTACTTC.

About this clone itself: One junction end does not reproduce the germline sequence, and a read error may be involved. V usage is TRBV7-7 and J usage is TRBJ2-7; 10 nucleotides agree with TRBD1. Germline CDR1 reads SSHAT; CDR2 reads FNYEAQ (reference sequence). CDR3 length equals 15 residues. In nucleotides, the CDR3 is TGTGCTAGCAGCTTAGACAGGGGGCCATCCTACGAGCAGTACTTC. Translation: CASSLDRGPSYEQYF.

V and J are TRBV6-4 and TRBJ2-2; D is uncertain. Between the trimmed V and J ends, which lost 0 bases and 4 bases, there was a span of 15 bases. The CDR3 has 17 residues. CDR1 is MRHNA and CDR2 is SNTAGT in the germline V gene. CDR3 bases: TGTGCCAGCAGTGACTCGATCCCCCCTCGCGGCACCGGGGAGCTGTTTTTT. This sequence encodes CASSDSIPPRGTGELFF.

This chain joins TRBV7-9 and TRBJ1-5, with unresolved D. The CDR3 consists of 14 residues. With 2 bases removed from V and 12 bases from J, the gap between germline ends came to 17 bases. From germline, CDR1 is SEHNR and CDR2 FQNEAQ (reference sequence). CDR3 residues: CASSLNIGGGLQHF. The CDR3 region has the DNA TGTGCCAGCAGCTTAAATATAGGAGGTGGCCTCCAGCATTTT.

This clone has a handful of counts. CDR3 in amino acids: CASSYPGVRLEAFF. In DNA form, the CDR3 reads TGTGCCAGCAGCTACCCGGGTGTACGCCTCGAAGCTTTCTTT. This chain links TRBV5-4 with TRBJ1-1; D gene uncertain. Trimming took 3 bases from V and 8 from J, leaving 17 bases between them. This CDR3 is 14 amino acids long. Germline CDR1 reads SGHNT; CDR2 reads YYREEE (reference sequence).